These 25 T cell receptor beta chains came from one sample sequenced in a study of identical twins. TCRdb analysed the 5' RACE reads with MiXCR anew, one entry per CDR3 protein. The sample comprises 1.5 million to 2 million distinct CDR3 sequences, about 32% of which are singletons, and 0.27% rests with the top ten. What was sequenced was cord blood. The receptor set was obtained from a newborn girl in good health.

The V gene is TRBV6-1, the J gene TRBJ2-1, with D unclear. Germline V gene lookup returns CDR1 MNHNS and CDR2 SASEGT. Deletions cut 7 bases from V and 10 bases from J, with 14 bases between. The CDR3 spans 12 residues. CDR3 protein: CASTQRIYEQFF. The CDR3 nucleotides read TGTGCCAGCACCCAAAGGATCTACGAGCAGTTCTTC.

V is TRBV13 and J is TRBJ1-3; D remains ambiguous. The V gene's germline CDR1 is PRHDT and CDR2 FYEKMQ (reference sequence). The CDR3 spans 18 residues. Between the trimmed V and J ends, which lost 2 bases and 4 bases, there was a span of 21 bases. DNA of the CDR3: TGTGCCAGCAGCTTAATGGAAGAGGCCCTCGGTAGAGGAAACACCATATATTTT. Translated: CASSLMEEALGRGNTIYF.

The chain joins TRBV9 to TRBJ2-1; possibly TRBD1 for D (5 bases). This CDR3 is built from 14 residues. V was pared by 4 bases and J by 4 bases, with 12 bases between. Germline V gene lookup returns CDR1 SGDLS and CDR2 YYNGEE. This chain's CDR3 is CASSPQAVYNEQFF. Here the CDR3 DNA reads TGTGCCAGCAGCCCACAGGCCGTATACAATGAGCAGTTCTTC. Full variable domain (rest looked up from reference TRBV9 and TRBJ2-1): DSGVTQTPKHLITATGQRVTLRCSPRSGDLSVYWYQQSLDQGLQFLIQYYNGEERAKGNILERFSAQQFPDLHSELNLSSLELGDSALYFCASSPQAVYNEQFFGPGTRLTVL.

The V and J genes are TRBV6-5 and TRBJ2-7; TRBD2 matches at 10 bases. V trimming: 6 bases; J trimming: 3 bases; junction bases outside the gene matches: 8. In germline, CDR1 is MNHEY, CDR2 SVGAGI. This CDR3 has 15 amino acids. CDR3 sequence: CASSPLAGENYEQYF. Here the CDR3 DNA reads TGTGCCAGCAGCCCTCTAGCGGGAGAAAACTACGAGCAGTACTTC.

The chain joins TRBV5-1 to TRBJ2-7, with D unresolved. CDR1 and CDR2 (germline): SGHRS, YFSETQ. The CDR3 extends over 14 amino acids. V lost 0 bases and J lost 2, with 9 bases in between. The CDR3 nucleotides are TGCGCCAGCAGCTTGGTTACACATACCTACGAGCAGTACTTC. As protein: CASSLVTHTYEQYF.

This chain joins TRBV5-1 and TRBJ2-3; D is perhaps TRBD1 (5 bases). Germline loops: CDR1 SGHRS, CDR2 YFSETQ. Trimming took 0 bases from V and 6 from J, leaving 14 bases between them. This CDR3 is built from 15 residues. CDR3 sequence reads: CASSLGARVTDTQYF. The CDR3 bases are TGCGCCAGCAGCTTGGGGGCCAGGGTCACGGATACGCAGTATTTT.

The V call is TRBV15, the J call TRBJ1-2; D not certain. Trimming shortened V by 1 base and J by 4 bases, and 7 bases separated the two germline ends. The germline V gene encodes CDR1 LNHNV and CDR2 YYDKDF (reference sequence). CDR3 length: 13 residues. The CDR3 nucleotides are TGTGCCACCAGCAGAGGGGGAGCCTATGGCTACACCTTC. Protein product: CATSRGGAYGYTF.

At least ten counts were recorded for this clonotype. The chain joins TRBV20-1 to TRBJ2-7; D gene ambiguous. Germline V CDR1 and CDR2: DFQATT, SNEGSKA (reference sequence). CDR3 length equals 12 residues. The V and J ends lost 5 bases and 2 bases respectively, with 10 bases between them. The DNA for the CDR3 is TGCAGTGCTGCGAAAGGCGCCTACGAGCAGTACTTC. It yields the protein CSAAKGAYEQYF.

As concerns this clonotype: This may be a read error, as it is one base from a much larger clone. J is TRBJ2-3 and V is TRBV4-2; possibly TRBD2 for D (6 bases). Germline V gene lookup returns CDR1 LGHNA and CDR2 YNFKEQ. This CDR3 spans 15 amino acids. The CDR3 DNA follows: TGTGCCGGCAGCCAAGAAGCTAGCGGCACAGATACGCAGTATTTT. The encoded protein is CAGSQEASGTDTQYF.

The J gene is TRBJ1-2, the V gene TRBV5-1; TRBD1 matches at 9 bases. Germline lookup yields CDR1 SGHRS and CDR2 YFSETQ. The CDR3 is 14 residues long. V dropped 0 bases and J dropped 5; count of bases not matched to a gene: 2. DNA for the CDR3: TGCGCCAGCAGCTTGGAGGGGACAGGGTATGGCTACACCTTC. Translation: CASSLEGTGYGYTF. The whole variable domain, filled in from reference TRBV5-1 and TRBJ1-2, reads KAGVTQTPRYLIKTRGQQVTLSCSPISGHRSVSWYQQTPGQGLQFLFEYFSETQRNKGNFPGRFSGRQFSNSRSEMNVSTLELGDSALYLCASSLEGTGYGYTFGSGTRLTVV.

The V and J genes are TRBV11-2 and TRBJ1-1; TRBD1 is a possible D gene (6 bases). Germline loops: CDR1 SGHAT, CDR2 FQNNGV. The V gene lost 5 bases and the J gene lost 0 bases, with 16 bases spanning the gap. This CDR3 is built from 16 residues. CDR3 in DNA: TGTGCCAGCAGCACACGGACAGCCTTCATGAACACTGAAGCTTTCTTT. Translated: CASSTRTAFMNTEAFF.

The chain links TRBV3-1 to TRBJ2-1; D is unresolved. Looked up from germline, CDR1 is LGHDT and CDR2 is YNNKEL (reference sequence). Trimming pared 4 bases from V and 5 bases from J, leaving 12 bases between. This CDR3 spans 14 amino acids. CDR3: CASSLQTGHNEQFF. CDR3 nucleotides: TGTGCCAGCAGCCTTCAGACTGGACACAATGAGCAGTTCTTC.

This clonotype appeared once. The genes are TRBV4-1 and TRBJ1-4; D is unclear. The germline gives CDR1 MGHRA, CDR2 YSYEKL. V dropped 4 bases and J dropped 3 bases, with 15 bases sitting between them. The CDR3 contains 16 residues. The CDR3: CASSRDQRSPNEKLFF. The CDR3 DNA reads TGCGCCAGCAGCCGGGATCAAAGGTCCCCTAATGAAAAACTGTTTTTT.

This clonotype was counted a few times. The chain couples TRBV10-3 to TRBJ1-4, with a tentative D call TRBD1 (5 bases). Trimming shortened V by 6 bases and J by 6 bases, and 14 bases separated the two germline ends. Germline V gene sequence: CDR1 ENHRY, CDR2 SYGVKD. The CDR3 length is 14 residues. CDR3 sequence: CAIRGTAGDEKLFF. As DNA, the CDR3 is TGTGCCATCAGGGGGACGGCCGGGGATGAAAAACTGTTTTTT.

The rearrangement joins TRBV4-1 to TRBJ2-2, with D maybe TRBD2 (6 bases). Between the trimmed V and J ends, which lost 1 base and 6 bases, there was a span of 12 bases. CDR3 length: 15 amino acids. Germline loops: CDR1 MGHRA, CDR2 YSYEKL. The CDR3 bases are TGCGCCAGCAGCCAAGTAGCGGTTTTCCCCGGGGAGCTGTTTTTT. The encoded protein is CASSQVAVFPGELFF.

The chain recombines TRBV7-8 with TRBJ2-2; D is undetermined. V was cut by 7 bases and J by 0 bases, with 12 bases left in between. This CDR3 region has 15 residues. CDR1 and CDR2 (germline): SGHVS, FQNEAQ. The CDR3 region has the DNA TGTGCCAGCAAGGAGAGGAATCCGAACACCGGGGAGCTGTTTTTT. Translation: CASKERNPNTGELFF. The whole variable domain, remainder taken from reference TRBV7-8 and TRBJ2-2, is GAGVSQSPRYKVAKRGQDVALRCDPISGHVSLFWYQQALGQGPEFLTYFQNEAQLDKSGLPSDRFFAERPEGSVSTLKIQRTQQEDSAVYLCASKERNPNTGELFFGEGSRLTVL.

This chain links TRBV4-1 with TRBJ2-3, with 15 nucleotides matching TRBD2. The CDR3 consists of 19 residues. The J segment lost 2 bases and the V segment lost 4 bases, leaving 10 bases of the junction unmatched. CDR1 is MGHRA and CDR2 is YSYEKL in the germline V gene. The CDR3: CASSLGLAGGLLYTDTQYF. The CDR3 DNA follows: TGCGCCAGCAGCCTCGGACTAGCGGGGGGGCTTTTGTACACAGATACGCAGTATTTT.

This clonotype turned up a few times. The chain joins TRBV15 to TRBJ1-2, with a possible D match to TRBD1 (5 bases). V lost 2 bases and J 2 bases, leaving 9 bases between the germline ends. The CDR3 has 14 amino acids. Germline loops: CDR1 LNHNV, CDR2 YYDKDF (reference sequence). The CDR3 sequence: CATSRNRDNYGYTF. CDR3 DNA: TGTGCCACCAGCAGAAACCGGGACAACTATGGCTACACCTTC.

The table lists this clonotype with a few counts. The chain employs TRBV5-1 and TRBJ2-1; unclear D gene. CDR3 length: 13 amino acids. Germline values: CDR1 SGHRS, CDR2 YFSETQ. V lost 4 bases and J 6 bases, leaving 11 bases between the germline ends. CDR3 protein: CASSPQTPNEQFF. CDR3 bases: TGCGCCAGCAGCCCCCAGACCCCCAATGAGCAGTTCTTC.

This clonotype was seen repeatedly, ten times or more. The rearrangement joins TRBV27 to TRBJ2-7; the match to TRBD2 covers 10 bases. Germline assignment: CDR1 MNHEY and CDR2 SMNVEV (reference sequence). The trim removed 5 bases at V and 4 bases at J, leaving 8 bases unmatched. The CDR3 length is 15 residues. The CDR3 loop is CASSTLAGAGYEQYF. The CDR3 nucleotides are TGTGCCAGCAGTACGCTAGCGGGAGCCGGATACGAGCAGTACTTC.

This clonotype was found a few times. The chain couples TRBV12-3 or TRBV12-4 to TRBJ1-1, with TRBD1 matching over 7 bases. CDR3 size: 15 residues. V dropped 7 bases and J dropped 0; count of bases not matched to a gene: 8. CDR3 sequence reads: CASTPQGVLNTEAFF. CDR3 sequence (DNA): TGTGCCAGCACCCCTCAGGGGGTACTGAACACTGAAGCTTTCTTT.

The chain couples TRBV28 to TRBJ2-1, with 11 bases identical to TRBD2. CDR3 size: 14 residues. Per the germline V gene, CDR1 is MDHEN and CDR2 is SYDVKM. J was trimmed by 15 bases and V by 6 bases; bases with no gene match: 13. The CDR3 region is CASSFTSGSGGPFF. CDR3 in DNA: TGTGCCAGCAGCTTCACTAGCGGGAGCGGGGGGCCGTTCTTC.

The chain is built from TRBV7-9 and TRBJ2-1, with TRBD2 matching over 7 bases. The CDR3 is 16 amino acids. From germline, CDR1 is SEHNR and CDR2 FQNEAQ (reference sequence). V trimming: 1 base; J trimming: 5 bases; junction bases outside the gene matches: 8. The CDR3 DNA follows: TGTGCCAGCAGCTTAGGATCTCGACTAGCCCACAATGAGCAGTTCTTC. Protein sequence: CASSLGSRLAHNEQFF.

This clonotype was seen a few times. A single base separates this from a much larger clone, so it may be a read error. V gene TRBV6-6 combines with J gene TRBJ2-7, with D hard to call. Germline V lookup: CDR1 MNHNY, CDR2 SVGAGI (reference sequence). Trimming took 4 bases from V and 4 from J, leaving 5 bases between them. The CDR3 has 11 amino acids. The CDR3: CASSWEYEQYF. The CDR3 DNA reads TGTGCCAGCAGTTGGGAATACGAGCAGTACTTC.

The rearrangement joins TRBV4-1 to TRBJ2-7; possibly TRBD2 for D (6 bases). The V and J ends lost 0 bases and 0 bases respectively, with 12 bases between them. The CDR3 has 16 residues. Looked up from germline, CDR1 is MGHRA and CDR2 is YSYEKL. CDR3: CASSQDATSFSYEQYF. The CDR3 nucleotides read TGCGCCAGCAGCCAAGATGCGACTAGTTTCTCCTACGAGCAGTACTTC.